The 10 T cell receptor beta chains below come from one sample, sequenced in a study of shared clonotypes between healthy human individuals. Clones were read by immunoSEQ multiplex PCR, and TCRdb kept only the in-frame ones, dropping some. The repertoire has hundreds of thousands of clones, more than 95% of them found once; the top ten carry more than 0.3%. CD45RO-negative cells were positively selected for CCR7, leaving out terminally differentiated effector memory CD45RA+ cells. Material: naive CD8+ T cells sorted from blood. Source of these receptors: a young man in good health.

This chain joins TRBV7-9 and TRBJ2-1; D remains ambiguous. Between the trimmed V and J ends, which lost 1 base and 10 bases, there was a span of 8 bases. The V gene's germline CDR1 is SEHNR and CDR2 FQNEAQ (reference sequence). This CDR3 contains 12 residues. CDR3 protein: CASSLGSEEQFF. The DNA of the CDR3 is TGTGCCAGCAGCTTAGGGTCGGAGGAGCAGTTCTTC.

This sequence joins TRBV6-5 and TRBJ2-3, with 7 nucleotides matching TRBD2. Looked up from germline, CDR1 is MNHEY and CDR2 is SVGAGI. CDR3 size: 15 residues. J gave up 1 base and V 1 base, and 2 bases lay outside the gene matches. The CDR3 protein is CASSYYAGGTDTQYF. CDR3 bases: TGTGCCAGCAGTTACTATGCGGGAGGCACAGATACGCAGTATTTT.

CDR3: CASSLEGSGLAITGELFF. As DNA, the CDR3 is TGTGCCAGCAGCTTAGAAGGTTCCGGACTAGCTATCACCGGGGAGCTGTTTTTT. The chain employs TRBV11-2 and TRBJ2-2; the match to TRBD2 covers 8 bases. Germline lookup yields CDR1 SGHAT and CDR2 FQNNGV. Trimming removed 0 bases from V and 4 bases from J; junction bases left unmatched: 10. The CDR3 totals 18 residues.

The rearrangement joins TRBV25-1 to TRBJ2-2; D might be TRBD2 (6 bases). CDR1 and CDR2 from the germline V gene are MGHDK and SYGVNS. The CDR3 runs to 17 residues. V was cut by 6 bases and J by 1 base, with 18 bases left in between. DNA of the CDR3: TGTGCCAGCAGGCCGACCTACGGGACTTGGAACACCGGGGAGCTGTTTTTT. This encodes CASRPTYGTWNTGELFF.

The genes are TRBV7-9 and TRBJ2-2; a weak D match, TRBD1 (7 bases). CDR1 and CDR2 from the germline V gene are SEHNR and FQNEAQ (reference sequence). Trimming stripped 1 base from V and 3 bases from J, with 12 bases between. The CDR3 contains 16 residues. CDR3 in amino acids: CASSLVFRGDTGELFF. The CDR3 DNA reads TGTGCCAGCAGCTTAGTATTCAGGGGGGACACCGGGGAGCTGTTTTTT.

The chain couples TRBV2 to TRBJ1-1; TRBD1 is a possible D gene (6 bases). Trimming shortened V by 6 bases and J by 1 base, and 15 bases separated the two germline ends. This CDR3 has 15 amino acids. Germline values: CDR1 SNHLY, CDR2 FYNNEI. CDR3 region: CASRPGHLSNTEAFF. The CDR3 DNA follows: TGTGCCAGCAGGCCGGGACATCTGTCGAACACTGAAGCTTTCTTT.

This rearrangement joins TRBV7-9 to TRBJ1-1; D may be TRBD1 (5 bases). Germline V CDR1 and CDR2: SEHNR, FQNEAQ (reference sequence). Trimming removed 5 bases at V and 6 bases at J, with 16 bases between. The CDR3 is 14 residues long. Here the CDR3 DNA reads TGTGCCAGCAGCAACCCCGTAACGGGGCCTGAAGCTTTCTTT. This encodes CASSNPVTGPEAFF.

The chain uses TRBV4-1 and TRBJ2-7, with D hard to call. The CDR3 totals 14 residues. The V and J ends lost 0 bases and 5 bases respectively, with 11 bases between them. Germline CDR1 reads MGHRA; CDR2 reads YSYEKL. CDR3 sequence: CASSQDPGYHEQYF. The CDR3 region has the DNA TGCGCCAGCAGCCAAGATCCCGGGTACCACGAGCAGTACTTC.

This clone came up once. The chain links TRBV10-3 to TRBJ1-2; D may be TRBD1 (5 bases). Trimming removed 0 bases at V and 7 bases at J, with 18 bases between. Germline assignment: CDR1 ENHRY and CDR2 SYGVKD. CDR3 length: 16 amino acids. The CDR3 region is CAISESYRTSLAGYTF. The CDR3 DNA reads TGTGCCATCAGTGAGTCGTATAGGACAAGTCTCGCTGGCTACACCTTC.

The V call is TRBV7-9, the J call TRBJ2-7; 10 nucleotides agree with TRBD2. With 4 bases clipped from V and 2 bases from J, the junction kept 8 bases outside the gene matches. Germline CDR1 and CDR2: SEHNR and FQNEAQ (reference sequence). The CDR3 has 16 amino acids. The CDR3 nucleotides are TGTGCCAGCAGCTCGGGACTAGCGAATAATCCCTACGAGCAGTACTTC. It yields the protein CASSSGLANNPYEQYF.